This TCR beta chain is drawn from a study of blood T cell repertoires in COVID-19. For the study at large: The analysed material was cDNA or gDNA that came from T cells, B-cell-depleted T cells, or PBMCs.

Some clones are missing from TCRdb's copy, which holds only in-frame ones; the method was immunoSEQ multiplex PCR. The table shows about 160,000 clones, with approximately 80% occurring only once. The trim removed 4 bases at V and 5 bases at J, leaving 8 bases unmatched. Germline values: CDR1 MGHRA, CDR2 YSYEKL. CDR3 size: 14 residues. V usage is TRBV4-1 and J usage is TRBJ2-7; the match to TRBD2 covers 7 bases. The sequencing sample was made of peripheral blood. This receptor was taken from a woman aged 80 or over with active or convalescent COVID-19. In DNA form, the CDR3 reads TGCGCCAGCAGCCGGGAGGGTGGCAACAACGAGCAGTACTTC. Its protein product is CASSREGGNNEQYF.